A selection of T cell receptor beta chains follows, all from one sample in a study of blood T cells in healthy people across ages. TCRdb re-derived calls from the 5' RACE reads in MiXCR, one entry per CDR3 protein. Here the sample spans approximately 1.5 million distinct CDR3 sequences, around 36% being singletons. Sample: blood. These receptors were collected from a woman aged 30 to 39 in good health. Each CDR3 is given with its conserved first and last residue. The D gene is left open where the match is weak. Size values are once, few and many counts, or a class for expanded clones, and some rows have none.

length	D	V	size	J	CDR3	DNA
14	NA	TRBV6-1	NA	TRBJ1-2	CASSEAGGAEGYTF	TGTGCCAGCAGTGAAGCCGGCGGGGCGGAGGGCTACACCTTC
18	TRBD1	TRBV28	NA	TRBJ1-3	CASSSGTAHVGSGNTIYF	TGTGCCAGCAGCTCCGGGACAGCGCATGTTGGCTCTGGAAACACCATATATTTT
15	TRBD1	TRBV25-1	NA	TRBJ1-4	CASSDPDRGSEKLFF	TGTGCCAGCAGTGACCCGGACAGGGGATCTGAAAAACTGTTTTTT
13	NA	TRBV7-2	NA	TRBJ1-1	CASSLQGTPEAFF	TGTGCCAGCAGCTTACAGGGGACCCCTGAAGCTTTCTTT
15	TRBD2	TRBV9	NA	TRBJ2-2	CASKEAGGPIGELFF	TGTGCCAGCAAGGAGGCGGGGGGGCCAATCGGGGAGCTGTTTTTT
16	TRBD2	TRBV5-1	NA	TRBJ2-3	CASSLEQRGNTDTQYF	TGCGCCAGCAGCTTGGAGCAGCGGGGGAACACAGATACGCAGTATTTT
16	TRBD2	TRBV20-1	NA	TRBJ2-7	CSARIPGSGPYYEQYF	TGCAGTGCTAGAATCCCGGGTAGCGGGCCTTACTACGAGCAGTACTTC
14	TRBD2	TRBV20-1	few	TRBJ2-7	CSALRTSGSYEQYF	TGCAGTGCCCTCCGGACTAGCGGATCCTACGAGCAGTACTTC
16	NA	TRBV5-1	NA	TRBJ2-6	CASSSLEGSGVNVLTF	TGCGCCAGCAGCTCCTTAGAGGGCTCTGGGGTCAACGTCCTGACTTTC
16	TRBD1	TRBV28	NA	TRBJ2-7	CASSSPGTGRIEEQYF	TGTGCCAGCAGTTCACCCGGGACAGGGAGGATTGAGGAGCAGTACTTC
16	NA	TRBV6-2/TRBV6-3	few	TRBJ1-5	CASSYSSTRFNQPQHF	TGTGCCAGCAGTTACTCGAGTACGCGTTTCAATCAGCCCCAGCATTTT
15	TRBD1	TRBV6-5	NA	TRBJ2-5	CASSELTGGIQTQYF	TGTGCCAGCAGTGAACTGACAGGGGGTATTCAGACCCAGTACTTC
17	TRBD2	TRBV7-2	few	TRBJ2-7	CASSLLRRGGLSYEQYF	TGTGCCAGCAGCTTACTTCGGCGGGGGGGCCTGAGTTACGAGCAGTACTTC
16	TRBD2	TRBV9	NA	TRBJ2-1	CASSVDLAGVRDEQFF	TGTGCCAGCAGCGTAGATTTAGCGGGAGTTCGAGATGAGCAGTTCTTC
15	TRBD2	TRBV7-9	NA	TRBJ2-7	CATRGGSGIAYEQYF	TGTGCCACCCGGGGGGGGTCCGGGATTGCCTACGAGCAGTACTTC
19	TRBD2	TRBV3-1	few	TRBJ2-7	CASSPTSGTSVEVKYEQYF	TGTGCCAGCAGCCCTACTAGCGGGACCTCCGTCGAGGTAAAGTACGAGCAGTACTTC
15	NA	TRBV20-1	NA	TRBJ1-2	CSARGRTASLGGYTF	TGCAGTGCTAGAGGGCGGACAGCTTCCCTCGGTGGCTACACCTTC
16	NA	TRBV5-1	few	TRBJ2-5	CASSLEPVRVWETQYF	TGCGCCAGCAGCTTGGAACCGGTCAGGGTATGGGAGACCCAGTACTTC
12	NA	TRBV18	NA	TRBJ1-1	CASSLSLVAAFF	TGTGCCAGCTCCCTGAGTTTGGTGGCAGCTTTCTTT
16	NA	TRBV4-1	NA	TRBJ1-2	CASRDGRTDASMGYTF	TGCGCCAGCAGGGATGGGAGGACAGACGCTTCTATGGGCTACACCTTC
15	TRBD1	TRBV27	NA	TRBJ1-2	CASSPNPGQNYGYTF	TGTGCCAGCAGTCCCAACCCGGGACAGAACTATGGCTACACCTTC
15	TRBD2	TRBV20-1	NA	TRBJ2-7	CSARALAGDPYEQYF	TGCAGTGCTAGGGCACTAGCGGGGGATCCCTACGAGCAGTACTTC
15	NA	TRBV5-1	few	TRBJ1-2	CASSFSGTSNYGYTF	TGCGCCAGCAGCTTTTCCGGGACCTCTAACTATGGCTACACCTTC
18	NA	TRBV10-3	NA	TRBJ2-7	CAISESEDRGWPPYEQYF	TGTGCCATCAGTGAGTCGGAGGATAGGGGGTGGCCCCCGTACGAGCAGTACTTC
16	TRBD2	TRBV7-3	NA	TRBJ2-1	CASSQSSGGADNEQFF	TGTGCCAGCAGCCAGAGTAGCGGGGGGGCGGACAATGAGCAGTTCTTC
14	TRBD2	TRBV13	few	TRBJ2-1	CASSLAGGQDEQFF	TGTGCCAGCAGTCTAGCGGGGGGGCAGGATGAGCAGTTCTTC
14	NA	TRBV2	NA	TRBJ2-5	CASSGASWGETQYF	TGTGCCAGCAGCGGTGCGAGCTGGGGAGAGACCCAGTACTTC
14	TRBD1	TRBV10-3	many	TRBJ2-7	CAISPGTGSYEQYF	TGTGCCATCAGCCCCGGGACAGGGAGTTACGAGCAGTACTTC
13	NA	TRBV6-5	few	TRBJ1-6	CASRAGVFSPLHF	TGTGCCAGTCGGGCAGGGGTGTTTTCACCCCTCCACTTT
16	NA	TRBV15	NA	TRBJ2-3	CATSSPNGGATDTQYF	TGTGCCACCAGCAGCCCAAACGGGGGCGCGACAGATACGCAGTATTTT
15	NA	TRBV4-1	few	TRBJ2-5	CASSPYGGLQETQYF	TGCGCCAGCAGCCCATACGGAGGACTTCAAGAGACCCAGTACTTC
13	NA	TRBV30	NA	TRBJ2-7	CACGPVSAYEQYF	TGTGCCTGCGGCCCCGTCTCAGCCTACGAGCAGTACTTC
14	TRBD1	TRBV5-6	NA	TRBJ1-1	CASVRQGRTTEAFF	TGTGCCAGCGTCCGACAGGGACGTACCACTGAAGCTTTCTTT
16	TRBD2	TRBV27	once	TRBJ2-5	CASRGWASGRGETQYF	TGTGCCAGCAGAGGGTGGGCTAGCGGGAGGGGGGAGACCCAGTACTTC
13	NA	TRBV10-2	few	TRBJ1-1	CASRDRTSTEAFF	TGCGCCAGCAGGGACAGAACGAGCACTGAAGCTTTCTTT
15	TRBD1	TRBV20-1	few	TRBJ1-2	CSASLRDRGDYGYTF	TGCAGTGCCAGCCTCCGGGACAGGGGAGACTATGGCTACACCTTC
14	TRBD1	TRBV7-9	NA	TRBJ2-5	CASSLGTGREAQYF	TGTGCCAGCAGCTTAGGGACAGGGAGAGAGGCCCAGTACTTC
15	NA	TRBV4-2	NA	TRBJ2-7	CAGSQDFGTIYEQYF	TGTGCCGGCAGCCAAGATTTCGGCACTATCTACGAGCAGTACTTC
15	TRBD2	TRBV11-1	NA	TRBJ2-3	CASSFRGGRPDTQYF	TGTGCCAGCAGTTTCCGGGGGGGCCGCCCAGATACGCAGTATTTT
14	NA	TRBV5-1	few	TRBJ2-1	CASSLAARDNEQCF	TGCGCCAGCAGCTTGGCCGCAAGGGACAATGAGCAGTGCTTC
12	NA	TRBV14	NA	TRBJ1-6	CASSQEASPLHF	TGTGCCAGCAGCCAAGAGGCTTCACCCCTCCACTTT
12	NA	TRBV6-1	few	TRBJ2-7	CASSEPGVEQYF	TGTGCCAGCAGTGAACCGGGGGTCGAGCAGTACTTC
12	NA	TRBV6-6	many	TRBJ2-7	CASSRPTGEQYF	TGTGCCAGCAGTAGGCCCACAGGCGAGCAGTACTTC
15	NA	TRBV19	few	TRBJ2-1	CASSIQWGSYNEQFF	TGTGCCAGTAGTATTCAGTGGGGCTCCTACAATGAGCAGTTCTTC
14	NA	TRBV27	NA	TRBJ1-2	CASSLPYRSVGYTF	TGTGCCAGCAGTTTACCGTACAGGAGCGTTGGCTACACCTTC
15	NA	TRBV27	NA	TRBJ2-2	CASNLFSSNTGELFF	TGTGCCAGCAATTTATTCAGCTCGAACACCGGGGAGCTGTTTTTT
15	NA	TRBV3-1	few	TRBJ2-5	CASSQAGWVGETQYF	TGTGCCAGCAGCCAAGCGGGCTGGGTAGGGGAGACCCAGTACTTC